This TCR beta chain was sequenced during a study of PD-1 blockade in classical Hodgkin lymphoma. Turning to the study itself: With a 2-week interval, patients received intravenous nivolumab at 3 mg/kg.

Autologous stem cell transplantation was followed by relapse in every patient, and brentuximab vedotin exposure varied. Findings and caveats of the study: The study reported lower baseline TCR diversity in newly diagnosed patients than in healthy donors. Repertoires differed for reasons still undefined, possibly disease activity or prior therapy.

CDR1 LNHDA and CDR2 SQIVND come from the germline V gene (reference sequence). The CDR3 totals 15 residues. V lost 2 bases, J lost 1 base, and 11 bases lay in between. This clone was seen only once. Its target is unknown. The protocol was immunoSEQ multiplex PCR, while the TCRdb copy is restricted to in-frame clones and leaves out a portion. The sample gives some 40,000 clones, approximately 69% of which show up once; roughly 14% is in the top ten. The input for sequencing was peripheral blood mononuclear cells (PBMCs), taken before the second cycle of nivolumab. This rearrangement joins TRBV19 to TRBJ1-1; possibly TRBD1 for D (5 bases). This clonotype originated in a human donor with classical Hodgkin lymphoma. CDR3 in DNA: TGTGCCAGTAGTATATCCGGGACTCAGAACACTGAAGCTTTCTTT. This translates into CASSISGTQNTEAFF.